This TCR beta chain was sequenced in a study of blood T cells in healthy people across ages. Study in general: With template switching, about one barcoded beta molecule was captured per two T cells.

Donors were healthy Caucasian individuals from Russia aged roughly 6 to 95. The use of a sample-barcoded 5' primer and a J-beta primer mix characterized a second PCR of roughly 6 to 11 cycles. At least 2.5 million CDR3-containing paired-end reads were obtained per sample. TCRdb processed the 5' RACE reads anew with MiXCR; each CDR3 protein has one entry. The sample lists under 1,000,000 distinct CDR3 sequences, about half occurring once. Trimming removed 8 bases at V and 1 base at J, with 15 bases between. Per the germline V gene, CDR1 is DFQATT and CDR2 is SNEGSKA (reference sequence). There are 13 residues in the CDR3. The sample holds many counts of this clonotype.

The source material was blood. V and J are TRBV20-1 and TRBJ2-7, with D maybe TRBD2 (5 bases). This receptor was taken from an elderly man in good health. CDR3 DNA: TGCAGTTCAGCCCCGAGCGGATCCTACGAGCAGTACTTC. It encodes CSSAPSGSYEQYF.